The 6 T cell receptor beta chains given below trace back to one sample, sequenced in a study of T cell responses to AZD1222 COVID-19 vaccine. This table comes from immunoSEQ multiplex PCR, and its TCRdb copy is limited to in-frame clones, with some not included. The sample records 110,000 to 150,000 clones, roughly 91% being singletons. The source material was peripheral blood, sampled 28 days after the second AZD1222 dose. These receptors were obtained from an adult who received the AZD1222 COVID-19 vaccine.

The chain is built from TRBV7-3 and TRBJ2-2; D gene ambiguous. Trimming cost V 6 bases and J 5 bases, with 16 bases left between them. In germline, CDR1 is SGHTA, CDR2 FQGTGA. The CDR3 consists of 15 residues. In DNA, the CDR3 is TGTGCCAGCAGTCAACGCGGTGGCAAAACCGGGGAGCTGTTTTTT. Protein sequence: CASSQRGGKTGELFF.

The chain uses TRBV11-1 and TRBJ2-7, with unresolved D. This CDR3 comprises 13 residues. With 0 bases removed from V and 2 bases from J, the gap between germline ends came to 5 bases. The V gene's germline CDR1 is SGHAT and CDR2 FQDESV (reference sequence). The CDR3 DNA reads as TGTGCCAGCAGCTTAGCCCACACCTACGAGCAGTACTTC. This sequence encodes CASSLAHTYEQYF.

The chain uses TRBV28 and TRBJ2-1, with 8 bases that match TRBD2. Trimming took 6 bases from V and 1 from J; bases not matched to a gene: 5. CDR1 is MDHEN, CDR2 SYDVKM, per germline. This CDR3 has 15 amino acids. CDR3 sequence: CASSPLAASYNEQFF. CDR3 in DNA: TGTGCCAGCAGCCCACTAGCGGCTTCCTACAATGAGCAGTTCTTC.

CDR3 coding DNA: TGTGCCTGGAGGAAAATTCTAGCGGGAAGGGGGGATACGCAGTATTTT. This codes for CAWRKILAGRGDTQYF. The rearrangement links TRBV30 to TRBJ2-3, with TRBD2 identical over 9 bases. From germline, CDR1 is GTSNPN and CDR2 SVGIG (reference sequence). V trimming: 3 bases; J trimming: 6 bases; junction bases outside the gene matches: 13. There are 16 residues in the CDR3.

The chain has TRBV5-4 and TRBJ2-7, with D tentatively TRBD2 (6 bases). Trimming took 0 bases from V and 7 from J, leaving 17 bases between them. This CDR3 comprises 15 residues. In germline, CDR1 is SGHNT, CDR2 YYREEE (reference sequence). CDR3 sequence: CASSLGPMEGGEQYF. The CDR3 DNA reads as TGTGCCAGCAGCTTGGGTCCGATGGAGGGCGGGGAGCAGTACTTC.

V and J are TRBV6-4 and TRBJ1-2, with no clear D. CDR1 and CDR2 from the germline V gene are MRHNA and SNTAGT. This CDR3 spans 16 amino acids. V was pared by 0 bases and J by 6 bases, with 17 bases between. DNA of the CDR3: TGTGCCAGCAGTGACTCTCCCGGACGGATAACTAATGGCTACACCTTC. This encodes CASSDSPGRITNGYTF.